The clone carrying this T cell receptor beta chain was recorded many times. There are 14 residues in the CDR3. Germline loops: CDR1 ENHRY, CDR2 SYGVKD. Trimming took off 3 bases at V and 8 bases at J, with 16 bases between the two ends. The data were taken from a study of T-cell memory formation after mild COVID-19. TCRdb re-called the 5' RACE reads with MiXCR, one entry per CDR3 protein. This sample carries some 40,000 distinct CDR3 sequences, 6% to 7.5% of them seen once, and the ten largest clones take 0.7% to 0.9%. The origin of this receptor is an adult who had mild COVID-19 (a few samples of this study predate the infection). Cell type and time point are not known. This chain links TRBV10-3 with TRBJ1-2, with D perhaps TRBD1 (5 bases). The sequenced sample was PBMCs or a T cell subset sorted from them (not recorded which). The CDR3, as DNA: TGTGCCATCAGTGAAACCCCCAGGGCAGAAGGCTACACCTTC. Encoded protein: CAISETPRAEGYTF.